Following are 5 T cell receptor beta chains from one sample sequenced in a study of shared clonotypes between healthy human individuals (dated by TCRdb to the early 2020s). The library was prepared using the immunoSEQ multiplex PCR assay. The source is immuneACCESS, and TCRdb retained only in-frame sequences with V and J called. Part of the clones is not carried over; for the studies checked, unresolved V genes explain less than half of this, and the remainder is unexplained. The sample table shows around 2,000,000 clones, and about 93% are seen once. The biggest ten clones account for 1.5% to 2% of the sample. CD8 naive samples consisted of CD45RO-negative cells that were positively selected for CCR7, yielding a CD45RA+CCR7+ population without TemRA cells. The sample was naive CD8+ T cells from PBMCs. Per the publication, the cell subset or site label means: CD45RA+CCR7+. The receptors here all came from a man aged 18 to 30 in good health. Some clones in this sample may be carry-over from other donors' samples.

The gene calls are TRBV10-3 and TRBJ2-1; TRBD2 matches 12 bases. There are 15 residues in the CDR3. Germline V gene data show CDR1 as ENHRY and CDR2 as SYGVKD. V lost 7 bases to trimming and J lost 7 bases; unmatched junction nucleotides: 8. In DNA, the CDR3 is TGTGCCATCACCGGCGGGCTAGCGGGAGGGAATGAGCAGTTCTTC. The encoded protein is CAITGGLAGGNEQFF.

For this clone: In the same sample, other DNA sequences code for this CDR3. This chain links TRBV7-9 with TRBJ2-7; 9 bases match TRBD1. V lost 5 bases, J lost 5 bases, and 7 bases stayed unmatched. CDR1 and CDR2 from the germline V gene are SEHNR and FQNEAQ (reference sequence). This CDR3 comprises 14 residues. Here the CDR3 reads CASSPGTGLHEQYF. DNA for the CDR3: TGTGCCAGCAGCCCCGGGACAGGGCTACACGAGCAGTACTTC.

The chain employs TRBV19 and TRBJ1-2; D not resolved. V dropped 7 bases and J dropped 2 bases, with 8 bases sitting between them. In germline, CDR1 is LNHDA, CDR2 SQIVND (reference sequence). There are 12 residues in the CDR3. The CDR3 bases are TGTGCCAGTACCGGCCGCAACTATGGCTACACCTTC. Amino acids: CASTGRNYGYTF.

This clone was detected only once. The chain employs TRBV9 and TRBJ2-7; D not certain. V lost 3 bases, J lost 6 bases, and 13 bases lay in between. The CDR3 has 13 residues. Germline CDR1 and CDR2: SGDLS and YYNGEE. The CDR3 spells CASSGVTAREQYF. CDR3 bases: TGTGCCAGCAGCGGGGTGACCGCCCGCGAGCAGTACTTC. Filled out from reference TRBV9 and TRBJ2-7, the complete variable domain reads DSGVTQTPKHLITATGQRVTLRCSPRSGDLSVYWYQQSLDQGLQFLIQYYNGEERAKGNILERFSAQQFPDLHSELNLSSLELGDSALYFCASSGVTAREQYFGPGTRLTVT.

The chain carries TRBV6-1 and TRBJ1-1, with D hard to call. This CDR3 comprises 13 residues. CDR1 is MNHNS, CDR2 SASEGT, per germline. V was cut by 8 bases and J by 0 bases, with 10 bases left in between. The CDR3 is CASSGRLNTEAFF. Here the CDR3 DNA reads TGTGCCAGCTCTGGCCGGCTGAACACTGAAGCTTTCTTT.